These T cell receptor beta chains were read from a single sample in a study of blood T cell repertoires in COVID-19. Sequencing was performed with immunoSEQ multiplex PCR; in TCRdb, only in-frame clones are kept and a portion is missing. The data contain more than 95,000 clones, around 81% of them singletons. The source material was peripheral blood. The receptors derive from a man older than 75 with acute or convalescent COVID-19. Each CDR3 is given with its conserved first and last residue. D genes are given only for firm matches. Not every row has a clone size; where given, it reads once, few, many or a size class.

V	J	D	size	DNA	CDR3
TRBV5-1	TRBJ1-2	NA	NA	TGCGCCAGCAGCTCCACGATAGATGGCTACACCTTC	CASSSTIDGYTF
TRBV18	TRBJ2-7	TRBD2	few	TGTGCCAGCTCACCATCAACACCTCAAGCGGGGGAGCAGTACTTC	CASSPSTPQAGEQYF
TRBV20-1	TRBJ2-2	NA	NA	TGCAGTGCTAGTCGAGTAGCTCCTGGGACCGGGGAGCTGTTTTTT	CSASRVAPGTGELFF
TRBV5-1	TRBJ2-1	TRBD2	NA	TGCGCCAGCAGCTACCGACTAGCGGGCGGCTCCTACAATGAGCAGTTCTTC	CASSYRLAGGSYNEQFF
TRBV7-8	TRBJ1-2	NA	NA	TGTGCCAGCAGCTTAGATGGGGGCAACTCCTATGGCTACACCTTC	CASSLDGGNSYGYTF
TRBV7-3	TRBJ2-1	NA	NA	TGTGCCAGCAGCTTAACGGGAGTTAATGAGCAGTTCTTC	CASSLTGVNEQFF
TRBV19	TRBJ2-2	TRBD1	NA	TGTGCCAGTAGTATTGGGACAGGGAACACCGGGGAGCTGTTTTTT	CASSIGTGNTGELFF
TRBV18	TRBJ1-6	NA	NA	TGTGCCAGCTCACTCCTCGACAGAAATAATTCACCCCTCCACTTT	CASSLLDRNNSPLHF
TRBV7-9	TRBJ2-7	NA	NA	TGTGCCAGCAGCTTAAGGCAGGGGCGAGACGAGCAGTACTTC	CASSLRQGRDEQYF
TRBV19	TRBJ2-3	NA	NA	TGTGCCAGTAGTATAGGGGTGGCTAGCAGTCCTAGCACAGATACGCAGTATTTT	CASSIGVASSPSTDTQYF
TRBV4-1	TRBJ2-3	NA	NA	TGCGCCAGCAGCCCCAGGACTGGAGATACGCAGTATTTT	CASSPRTGDTQYF
TRBV3-1/TRBV3-2	TRBJ1-6	NA	NA	TGTGCCAGCAGCCAAGGAGGTTCACCCCTCCACTTT	CASSQGGSPLHF
TRBV28	TRBJ1-3	TRBD1	NA	TGTGCCAGTATAAGGACAGGGGCTGGAAACACCATATATTTT	CASIRTGAGNTIYF
TRBV6-2/TRBV6-3	TRBJ1-2	TRBD1	few	TGTGCCAGCAGTTACGGACAGGGAATTCCTACTAACTATGGCTACACCTTC	CASSYGQGIPTNYGYTF
TRBV28	TRBJ2-3	NA	NA	TGTGCCAGCAGCCCGCGCTGGGGGCCGGATACGCAGTATTTT	CASSPRWGPDTQYF
TRBV18	TRBJ1-1	NA	NA	TGTGCCAGCTCAACCACAGATATGAACACTGAAGCTTTCTTT	CASSTTDMNTEAFF
TRBV9	TRBJ1-1	TRBD1	NA	TGTGCCAGCAGCGCAGGACAGGGCGGGATTGGCACTGAAGCTTTCTTT	CASSAGQGGIGTEAFF
TRBV15	TRBJ1-1	NA	NA	TGTGCCACCAGCAGAGGCTTACGTGGGGCGGGGTCTTTCTTT	CATSRGLRGAGSFF
TRBV9	TRBJ2-5	TRBD1	once	TGTGCCAGCAGCGTAGATCCGGGGACAGGGACCGAGACCCAGTACTTC	CASSVDPGTGTETQYF
TRBV12-3/TRBV12-4	TRBJ1-6	TRBD1	once	TGTGCCAGTACGGGACAGCATAATTCACCCCTCCACTTT	CASTGQHNSPLHF
TRBV29-1	TRBJ2-1	NA	NA	TGCAGCGTCCACCGGGACTCCAATGAGCAGTTCTTC	CSVHRDSNEQFF
TRBV7-2	TRBJ1-1	NA	NA	TGTGCCAGCAGCTTAGGGTGGGGGGACCTGGGCACTGAAGCTTTCTTT	CASSLGWGDLGTEAFF
TRBV5-1	TRBJ1-2	NA	NA	TGCGCCAGCAGTCAATACGACATAGGCTATGGCTACACCTTC	CASSQYDIGYGYTF
TRBV11-2	TRBJ2-1	NA	NA	TGTGCCAGCAGCTTACGTGGTCAGTTTTCCTACAATGAGCAGTTCTTC	CASSLRGQFSYNEQFF
TRBV18	TRBJ2-7	NA	NA	TGTGCCAGCTCACCCTTTCGGGACTTTGGGAATTACGAGCAGTACTTC	CASSPFRDFGNYEQYF
TRBV4-3	TRBJ1-2	NA	NA	TGCGCCAGCAGCCGGACTGGAGACTATGGCTACACCTTC	CASSRTGDYGYTF
TRBV29-1	TRBJ2-1	NA	NA	TGCAGCGTTGCCCAGGGTATAGGTGGTGTTGAGCAGTTCTTC	CSVAQGIGGVEQFF
TRBV2	TRBJ1-6	TRBD1	NA	TGTGCCAGCAATTCACAGGGGAATTCACCCCTCCACTTT	CASNSQGNSPLHF
TRBV11-3	TRBJ2-3	NA	NA	TGTGCCAGCAGCCTCGGACAATCGAACACAGATACGCAGTATTTT	CASSLGQSNTDTQYF
TRBV7-9	TRBJ1-1	NA	NA	TGTGCCAGCAGCCCGGGACTTGGGAACACTGAAGCTTTCTTT	CASSPGLGNTEAFF
TRBV27	TRBJ1-5	TRBD1	NA	TGTGCCAGCAGGGGACAGGACCCCAATCAGCCCCAGCATTTT	CASRGQDPNQPQHF
TRBV2	TRBJ2-5	NA	NA	TGTGCCAGCAGGAGAAGGAGGGGCTCGGAGACCCAGTACTTC	CASRRRRGSETQYF
TRBV18	TRBJ1-2	TRBD1	NA	TGTGCCAGCTCGCAAGATAAGAACGGACAGGGGCCGACCTATGGCTACACCTTC	CASSQDKNGQGPTYGYTF
TRBV10-2	TRBJ2-1	TRBD2	NA	TGCGCCAGCAGTGGATCCGGACTAGAATACAATGAGCAGTTCTTC	CASSGSGLEYNEQFF
TRBV14	TRBJ2-7	TRBD1	NA	TGTGCCAGCAGCCAATACCGGGACAGCTCCTACGAGCAGTACTTC	CASSQYRDSSYEQYF
TRBV11-2	TRBJ1-2	TRBD1	once	TGTGCCAGCAGCCAACAGGGGGAGAACTATGGCTACACCTTC	CASSQQGENYGYTF
TRBV7-9	TRBJ2-7	NA	NA	TGTGCCAGCAGCTCCTCAACTTCGGGACATATCTACGAGCAGTACTTC	CASSSSTSGHIYEQYF
TRBV13	TRBJ1-6	TRBD1	NA	TGTGCCAGCAGCTTCAACAGGGGGCGCGGGAATTCACCCCTCCACTTT	CASSFNRGRGNSPLHF
TRBV5-1	TRBJ2-2	NA	NA	TGCGCCAGCAGCTTAGGCCAGGGGAACACCGGGGAGCTGTTTTTT	CASSLGQGNTGELFF
TRBV6-2/TRBV6-3	TRBJ2-2	TRBD1	NA	TGTGCCAGCAGTTCAGGGGGCGCGCAAACCGGGGAGCTGTTTTTT	CASSSGGAQTGELFF
TRBV7-9	TRBJ1-3	NA	NA	TGTGCCGCCCAGACAGAAGCTGGAAACACCATATATTTT	CAAQTEAGNTIYF
TRBV6-2/TRBV6-3	TRBJ2-2	TRBD1	few	TGTGCCAGCAGTTACGGTCTGACAGGGGGCGCGCCCGGGGAGCTGTTTTTT	CASSYGLTGGAPGELFF
TRBV28	TRBJ2-2	TRBD1	NA	TGTGCCAGCAGTTTGGGCGACAGGGGGGCCGGGGAGCTGTTTTTT	CASSLGDRGAGELFF
TRBV6-5	TRBJ1-5	NA	NA	TGTGCCAGCAGTTCACCAGGGGAAGGAAAGCCCCAGCATTTT	CASSSPGEGKPQHF
TRBV7-9	TRBJ2-1	TRBD1	NA	TGTGCCAGCAGCCAGGGACAGGCTTACAATGAGCAGTTCTTC	CASSQGQAYNEQFF
TRBV19	TRBJ1-6	TRBD1	NA	TGTGCCAGTAGTTTCAGACAGGGGGCCAATTCACCCCTCCACTTT	CASSFRQGANSPLHF
TRBV18	TRBJ2-1	TRBD2	NA	TGTGCCAGCTCACCACCTGGACTAGCGGGAGCGGGGTTCTTC	CASSPPGLAGAGFF
TRBV10-3	TRBJ2-3	NA	NA	TGTGCCACCAGGGGGGGAGGAGATACGCAGTATTTT	CATRGGGDTQYF
TRBV7-9	TRBJ1-3	NA	NA	TGTGCCAGCAGCTTAGCTGGCCAGGGGAGAAACACCATATATTTT	CASSLAGQGRNTIYF
TRBV30	TRBJ1-1	TRBD1	NA	TGTGCCTGGAGTGGACAGGGGACTGAAGCTTTCTTT	CAWSGQGTEAFF
TRBV20-1	TRBJ2-7	NA	once	TGCAGTGCTAGAGAGCCGGGATCGCAGTACTTC	CSAREPGSQYF
TRBV18	TRBJ1-5	NA	NA	TGTGCCAGCTCGGAGGGACGGCAGAATCAGCCCCAGCATTTT	CASSEGRQNQPQHF
TRBV14	TRBJ1-1	NA	NA	TGTGCCAGCAGCCCGGAGTGGGTGAACACTGAAGCTTTCTTT	CASSPEWVNTEAFF
TRBV6-1	TRBJ1-5	TRBD1	NA	TGTGCCAGCAGTGACCAACAGGGGTTCCGCAATCAGCCCCAGCATTTT	CASSDQQGFRNQPQHF